This TCR beta chain originates from a study of T cells in Graves' hyperthyroidism and ophthalmopathy (dated by TCRdb to about 2019). A note on the overall study: Peripheral blood was collected at initial diagnosis, before any treatment. The paper reports TCR Vbeta CDR3 sequencing of fewer than 150 peripheral blood samples: around 45 ophthalmopathy, around 80 hyperthyroidism and around 17 progressor patients. After blood sampling, hyperthyroidism patients were treated with methimazole at a starting dose of 30 mg daily, and ophthalmopathy patients were treated with high-dose intravenous methylprednisolone. Thyroid tissue and blood T-cell repertoires from roughly 6 Graves' hyperthyroidism patients were also compared in the study. TCR V-J signatures able to tell the groups apart were searched for in a discovery cohort of some 100 patients, of whom roughly 42 had Graves' ophthalmopathy and roughly 57 had stable Graves' hyperthyroidism. Prospective prediction of ophthalmopathy was tested in an independent validation cohort of approximately 19 hyperthyroidism patients and some 17 patients who later progressed to ophthalmopathy. The roughly 94 discovery patients were randomly split 7:3 into training and test sets. The paper as a whole reports these results and caveats: Sample size was not statistically predetermined, and blinding of investigators to group allocation was not performed. Blood samples also contained most of the expanded thyroid clonotypes (frequency above 0.001), which suggests that blood repertoires may reflect thyroid immune responses. In validation, the model predicted progression to ophthalmopathy with around 71% sensitivity and 72.22% specificity, a median of about six months before onset. Ophthalmopathy was separated from stable hyperthyroidism by a 13 V-J signature model, with around 90% sensitivity and roughly 81% specificity obtained in cross-validation and 80%/75% obtained in testing.

This clonotype was detected only a few times. Its antigen remains unidentified. No base qualities exist here, and no much larger clone lies one base off it. Amplification of TCR beta CDR3 regions was carried out from RNA transcripts. A first-round RT-PCR of the TCR CDR3 used the HTBI primer set with the Qiagen OneStep RT-PCR kit. Libraries were constructed in a second round of multiplex PCR, after which size selection and purification were carried out. Sequencing of the libraries was done on an Illumina HiSeq2000 using paired-end 100 bp reads. As for how the authors treated the data: SOAPnuke was used to process the raw data, with reads discarded if the reads contained adapters or uncalled bases, had a mean Phred below 15, or lacked an exact constant-primer or identifier match. High-quality paired reads were merged with COPE v1.2.5, and unique nucleotide sequences were defined as clonotypes. Clonotypes were aligned to IMGT TRBV, TRBD and TRBJ reference segments using MiTCR v1.1. Only V-J combinations with frequency above 0.0001, covering about 99% of repertoires, were analysed. The TCS score was defined as the ratio of F50 (clonal expansion) to E x V (chaos), calculated using BLOSUM62-based TCRdist between CDR3 peptides within each V-J. Welch's t-statistics and random forest reduced around 510 V-J features to fewer than 15, which were used in a naive Bayes classifier (R e1071). TCRdb passed the public sequencing reads through fastp at Q25 and MiXCR, retaining productive beta sequences. A single entry per CDR3 protein holds the most common genes and DNA from its merged rows. TCRdb, not the authors, supplied the V and J calls. Here the sample has 490,000 or so distinct CDR3 sequences; about 20% occur a single time. The top ten constitute around 50% of the sample.

Moderately to severely active disease, a Clinical Activity Score of at least 3, a NOSPECS grade of at least 4, and a duration under 3 months were present in ophthalmopathy patients. Exclusion was applied to patients with uncontrolled infections, other autoimmune diseases, pregnancy or lactation. Diagnoses relied on clinical symptoms, serum thyroxine and TRAb, thyroid ultrasound and orbital computed tomography. Ficoll-Paque density gradient centrifugation was used to isolate PBMCs from around 10 ml of fresh peripheral blood. Trizol reagent was used to extract total RNA, and RNA quality was then checked on an Agilent 2100 Bioanalyzer. From the germline V gene, CDR1 is MNHEY and CDR2 is SVGAGI. The V end gives up 2 bases and the J end 4 bases, leaving 9 bases in the junction not matched to a gene. Including cysteine and phenylalanine, the CDR3 has 17 amino acids. Just the 51-base CDR3 DNA is kept, in frame starting at base 1.

This clonotype was sampled from a man aged 35 to 55 with Graves' ophthalmopathy. Material for sequencing was blood. The chain employs TRBV6-5 and TRBJ1-4; 8 junctional bases match TRBD1. The CDR3 region reads CASSYISGGLRNEKLFF. The sequenced DNA is TGTGCCAGCAGTTACATTTCAGGGGGCCTCCGTAATGAAAAACTGTTTTTT.